Following are 32 T cell receptor beta chains from one sample sequenced in a study of T cells in Graves' hyperthyroidism and ophthalmopathy. There were TCR beta CDR3 regions amplified from RNA transcripts. Initially, a first-round RT-PCR of the TCR CDR3 employed the HTBI primer set. MiXCR was run by TCRdb on the multiplex PCR reads, yielding one entry per CDR3 protein. The sample holds about 300,000 distinct CDR3 sequences, approximately 18% seen once. The specimen sequenced was blood. Source of these receptors: a man in his fifties with Graves' ophthalmopathy.

This clonotype has only a few counts. The genes are TRBV12-3 or TRBV12-4 and TRBJ1-5; 8 bases align to TRBD1. This CDR3 is 15 amino acids long. V trimming: 4 bases; J trimming: 2 bases; junction bases outside the gene matches: 4. The CDR3: CASSWSGGGNQPQHF. CDR3 nucleotide sequence: TGTGCCAGCAGTTGGTCAGGGGGCGGCAATCAGCCCCAGCATTTT.

This chain links TRBV7-2 with TRBJ2-3; D perhaps matches TRBD2 (7 bases). Trimming took 5 bases from V and 4 from J, leaving 16 bases between them. Germline V gene lookup returns CDR1 SGHTA and CDR2 FQGNSA. This CDR3 has 15 residues. The CDR3 is CASSPGGLGADTQYF. DNA for the CDR3: TGTGCCAGCAGCCCCGGGGGGCTCGGGGCAGATACGCAGTATTTT.

This clonotype was counted a few times. The genes are TRBV24-1 and TRBJ2-1, with 8 bases matching TRBD1. Trimming removed 2 bases from V and 8 bases from J; junction bases left unmatched: 4. The CDR3 spans 14 residues. Germline lookup yields CDR1 KGHDR and CDR2 SFDVKD. CDR3 protein: CATSDSGGSDEQFF. As DNA, the CDR3 is TGTGCCACCAGTGATTCAGGGGGCTCGGATGAGCAGTTCTTC.

This clonotype was observed at least ten times. J is TRBJ2-2 and V is TRBV16, with 10 bases fitting TRBD2. Germline V lookup: CDR1 KGHSY, CDR2 FQNENV. The CDR3 runs 15 residues. J lost 4 bases, V lost 8 bases, and 7 bases had no gene match. In DNA, the CDR3 is TGTGCCAGCGGAACTAGCGGGATCGGCACCGGGGAGCTGTTTTTT. Translated: CASGTSGIGTGELFF.

V gene TRBV19 combines with J gene TRBJ2-2; TRBD2 matches at 11 bases. Germline V gene data show CDR1 as LNHDA and CDR2 as SQIVND (reference sequence). The CDR3 loop spans 15 amino acids. Losses at the gene ends were 6 bases for V and 3 bases for J; bases not matched to a gene: 3. The CDR3 DNA reads as TGTGCCAGTAGCAGGACTAGCGGGTACACCGGGGAGCTGTTTTTT. Amino acids: CASSRTSGYTGELFF.

The chain joins TRBV6-1 to TRBJ1-4; a possible D gene is TRBD1 (6 bases). The CDR3 covers 14 residues. V gave up 9 bases and J gave up 4 bases, with 15 bases separating them. CDR1 and CDR2 (germline): MNHNS, SASEGT. The CDR3 nucleotides read TGTGCCAGTTACAGGGTACGCCATAATGAAAAACTGTTTTTT. The encoded protein is CASYRVRHNEKLFF.

The chain employs TRBV24-1 and TRBJ2-2, with D possibly TRBD1 on 6 matching bases. The CDR3 is 18 amino acids. Germline V gives CDR1 KGHDR, CDR2 SFDVKD. The V gene lost 2 bases and the J gene lost 4 bases, with 19 bases spanning the gap. The CDR3: CATSDWSGELLGTGELFF. The CDR3 DNA reads TGTGCCACCAGTGATTGGTCAGGGGAGCTCCTTGGCACCGGGGAGCTGTTTTTT.

Many counts were recorded for this clonotype. J is TRBJ2-7 and V is TRBV11-2; tentatively, D is TRBD1 (6 bases). The CDR3 spans 16 residues. CDR1 and CDR2 from the germline V gene are SGHAT and FQNNGV. Deletions cut 4 bases from V and 0 bases from J, with 16 bases between. DNA of the CDR3: TGTGCCAGCAGCTCAACGTCGGGACACAGCTCCTACGAGCAGTACTTC. Its protein is CASSSTSGHSSYEQYF.

This clonotype was observed many times. This chain connects TRBV18 to TRBJ2-7, with a weak D call TRBD1 (6 bases). V was cut by 2 bases and J by 0 bases, with 8 bases left in between. CDR1 is KGHSH, CDR2 LQKENI, per germline. The CDR3 is 14 residues long. The CDR3 DNA is TGTGCCAGCTCACCAGGGGGCGCCTCCTACGAGCAGTACTTC. Amino acids: CASSPGGASYEQYF.

This clonotype has ten or more counts. Here the CDR3 DNA reads TGTGCCAGCAGCTACAGGCGGTCTCTAACGGGAAACACCATATATTTT. Residues: CASSYRRSLTGNTIYF. The V and J genes are TRBV11-2 and TRBJ1-3; D might be TRBD1 (5 bases). Trimming took off 4 bases at V and 4 bases at J, with 17 bases between the two ends. CDR1 is SGHAT, CDR2 FQNNGV, per germline. The CDR3 runs 16 residues.

This clonotype was observed a few times. The chain joins TRBV20-1 to TRBJ1-4; 10 bases match TRBD1. J lost 8 bases, V lost 3 bases, and 6 bases had no gene match. The CDR3 contains 14 residues. Germline CDR1 DFQATT, CDR2 SNEGSKA (reference sequence). The CDR3 sequence is CSARETGGLEKLFF. The CDR3, as DNA: TGCAGTGCTAGGGAGACAGGGGGCCTAGAAAAACTGTTTTTT.

V usage is TRBV7-2 and J usage is TRBJ1-2; D remains ambiguous. The CDR3 covers 14 residues. Germline CDR1 reads SGHTA; CDR2 reads FQGNSA. With 3 bases removed from V and 0 bases from J, the gap between germline ends came to 8 bases. The CDR3 DNA is TGTGCCAGCAGCTTTTCGACGGCTAACTATGGCTACACCTTC. Amino acids: CASSFSTANYGYTF.

This sequence joins TRBV19 and TRBJ1-2; D ambiguous. V was trimmed by 1 base and J by 4 bases, leaving 13 bases between them. Germline-derived CDR1 and CDR2 are LNHDA and SQIVND (reference sequence). The CDR3 is made up of 15 amino acids. The CDR3 protein is CASSIVGGMGYGYTF. The DNA of the CDR3 is TGTGCCAGTAGTATAGTCGGAGGGATGGGCTATGGCTACACCTTC.

This clonotype was seen only a few times. J is TRBJ1-5 and V is TRBV10-3; no definite D call. Trimming took 4 bases from V and 5 from J, leaving 9 bases between them. This CDR3 has 13 residues. Looked up from germline, CDR1 is ENHRY and CDR2 is SYGVKD. CDR3 in amino acids: CAISVEGDQPQHF. CDR3 nucleotide sequence: TGTGCCATCAGTGTCGAGGGAGATCAGCCCCAGCATTTT.

This clonotype was found once. The chain joins TRBV10-1 to TRBJ2-1; 11 nucleotides match TRBD2. The DNA end is more similar to TRBJ2-7, so the J call may be wrong. CDR3 size: 18 residues. Germline CDR1 WNHNN, CDR2 SYGVQD (reference sequence). The CDR3 DNA sequence: TGCGCCAGCAGTGGAATAGCGGGAGGGATAGGCTCCTACAATGAGCAGTACTTC. As protein: CASSGIAGGIGSYNEQYF.

This clonotype was seen repeatedly, ten times or more. The chain is built from TRBV5-1 and TRBJ1-3; D remains ambiguous. Trimming pared 7 bases from V and 4 bases from J, leaving 6 bases between. Germline V gene lookup returns CDR1 SGHRS and CDR2 YFSETQ. The CDR3 totals 11 residues. For the CDR3, the DNA is TGCGCCAGCGCCCAAGGAAACACCATATATTTT. It yields the protein CASAQGNTIYF.

This clonotype was seen repeatedly, ten times or more. The chain recombines TRBV11-1 with TRBJ2-1; a possible D gene is TRBD2 (6 bases). With 4 bases removed from V and 2 bases from J, the gap between germline ends came to 15 bases. Germline V gene data show CDR1 as SGHAT and CDR2 as FQDESV (reference sequence). This CDR3 has 16 residues. In DNA form, the CDR3 reads TGTGCCAGCAGCTCTAGCGCGCCAGCGGCCTACAATGAGCAGTTCTTC. Translating it yields CASSSSAPAAYNEQFF.

At least ten counts were recorded for this clonotype. The chain employs TRBV5-5 and TRBJ2-7; TRBD1 matches 8 bases. This CDR3 contains 14 residues. Losses at the gene ends were 2 bases for V and 6 bases for J; bases not matched to a gene: 7. Germline CDR1 is SGHKS and CDR2 is YYEKEE (reference sequence). The CDR3 sequence is CASSFQDRVGEQYF. As DNA, the CDR3 is TGTGCCAGCAGCTTCCAGGACAGGGTGGGCGAGCAGTACTTC.

A remark on this clonotype: This may be a read error, as it is one base from a much larger clone. The genes are TRBV29-1 and TRBJ2-7, with TRBD1 identical over 8 bases. Germline CDR1 and CDR2: SQVTM and ANQGSEA. The CDR3 spans 13 residues. V lost 2 bases and J lost 6; bases outside the gene matches: 6. The CDR3 spells CSVERVTGAEQYF. For the CDR3, the DNA is TGCAGCGTTGAACGGGTGACAGGGGCCGAGCAGTACTTC.

This clonotype was observed a handful of times. The rearrangement links TRBV24-1 to TRBJ2-1, with unresolved D. V lost 6 bases, J lost 4 bases, and 3 bases lay in between. The CDR3 spans 11 residues. From germline, CDR1 is KGHDR and CDR2 SFDVKD. DNA for the CDR3: TGTGCCACCAGTAGATACAATGAGCAGTTCTTC. It specifies CATSRYNEQFF.

The table lists this clonotype with a few counts. The chain uses TRBV27 and TRBJ2-1; 8 bases line up with TRBD2. In germline, CDR1 is MNHEY, CDR2 SMNVEV (reference sequence). This CDR3 region has 15 residues. With V trimmed by 2 bases and J by 3 bases, 3 bases remained unmatched. CDR3 coding DNA: TGTGCCAGCAGTTTAACAACTAGCGGCTACAATGAGCAGTTCTTC. Its protein product is CASSLTTSGYNEQFF.

This clonotype was counted once. This chain links TRBV19 with TRBJ2-7; D is perhaps TRBD1 (6 bases). Germline CDR1 LNHDA, CDR2 SQIVND (reference sequence). Trimming removed 5 bases at V and 6 bases at J, with 17 bases between. This CDR3 is 14 amino acids long. CDR3 DNA: TGTGCCAGTAGTTCTCGCCCCAGGGGTGGCGAGCAGTACTTC. As protein: CASSSRPRGGEQYF.

This clonotype was observed many times. The V and J genes are TRBV6-2 or TRBV6-3 and TRBJ2-5, with TRBD2 matching 8 bases. This CDR3 comprises 15 residues. Trimming at V came to 0 bases and at J to 5 bases, leaving 5 bases not matched to a gene. Germline loops: CDR1 MNHEY, CDR2 SVGEGT. CDR3 protein: CASSYSGLAGETQYF. CDR3 nucleotide sequence: TGTGCCAGCAGTTACTCTGGACTAGCCGGGGAGACCCAGTACTTC.

This clonotype has ten or more counts. The rearrangement joins TRBV12-3 or TRBV12-4 to TRBJ2-7; 9 bases are shared with TRBD2. V dropped 10 bases and J dropped 5; count of bases not matched to a gene: 12. The CDR3 is made up of 14 amino acids. The CDR3 bases are TGTGCCACGCGCCCCGGAGCGGGAGGCCACGAGCAGTACTTC. Translated: CATRPGAGGHEQYF.

The chain links TRBV24-1 to TRBJ2-7; D uncertain. Germline-derived CDR1 and CDR2 are KGHDR and SFDVKD. V shed 11 bases and J shed 4 bases, with 5 bases lying between them. CDR3 length: 9 amino acids. The CDR3 DNA follows: TGTGCCAGCCCGTACGAGCAGTACTTC. This codes for CASPYEQYF.

There are many counts of this clonotype. The CDR3 region is CASSPKQGRGTEAFF. The CDR3 DNA is TGTGCCAGCTCACCAAAACAGGGGAGAGGCACTGAAGCTTTCTTT. V usage is TRBV18 and J usage is TRBJ1-1; 7 bases line up with TRBD1. The V gene's germline CDR1 is KGHSH and CDR2 LQKENI. The CDR3 consists of 15 residues. V lost 2 bases, J lost 4 bases, and 7 bases stayed unmatched.

This clonotype turned up a few times. The chain combines TRBV10-1 with TRBJ2-3; D is unresolved. The length of the CDR3 is 15 residues. Germline values: CDR1 WNHNN, CDR2 SYGVQD (reference sequence). V dropped 5 bases and J dropped 2 bases, with 14 bases sitting between them. The CDR3 DNA reads TGCGCCAGCAGTCCGGGCCCTCATACCACAGATACGCAGTATTTT. Translated, it gives CASSPGPHTTDTQYF.

This clonotype occurred a few times. V gene TRBV28 combines with J gene TRBJ2-2; 8 bases fit TRBD2. CDR3 length equals 16 residues. The V and J ends lost 7 bases and 3 bases, in that order; junction bases with no gene match: 10. Germline CDR1 reads MDHEN; CDR2 reads SYDVKM. The CDR3 nucleotides read TGTGCCAGCAAACGGAGGAGCGGGAGAGACACCGGGGAGCTGTTTTTT. Protein sequence: CASKRRSGRDTGELFF. Combining the CDR3 with reference TRBV28 and TRBJ2-2 gives the whole variable domain DVKVTQSSRYLVKRTGEKVFLECVQDMDHENMFWYRQDPGLGLRLIYFSYDVKMKEKGDIPEGYSVSREKKERFSLILESASTNQTSMYLCASKRRSGRDTGELFFGEGSRLTVL.

This clonotype was counted many times. The junction and the germline gene differ at one end; a read error may be behind it. The V gene is TRBV7-7, the J gene TRBJ2-1, with TRBD1 matching 9 bases. Germline lookup yields CDR1 SSHAT and CDR2 FNYEAQ (reference sequence). The CDR3 covers 18 residues. The CDR3 sequence: CASSPLGWTGERGNEQFF. The CDR3 DNA follows: TGTGCTAGCAGCCCTCTTGGGTGGACAGGGGAGAGGGGCAATGAGCAGTTCTTC. The complete variable domain, with remaining parts taken from reference TRBV7-7 and TRBJ2-1, reads GAGVSQSPRYKVTKRGQDVTLRCDPISSHATLYWYQQALGQGPEFLTYFNYEAQPDKSGLPSDRFSAERPEGSISTLTIQRTEQRDSAMYRCASSPLGWTGERGNEQFFGPGTRLTVL.

The J gene is TRBJ2-7, the V gene TRBV10-3, with D possibly being TRBD2 (6 bases). Trimming cost V 6 bases and J 1 base, with 10 bases left between them. Germline V CDR1 and CDR2: ENHRY, SYGVKD. The CDR3 extends over 13 amino acids. Here the CDR3 DNA reads TGTGCCATCAGGGGGGGAGAATCCTACGAGCAGTACTTC. Protein: CAIRGGESYEQYF.

This clonotype was seen a handful of times. The chain recombines TRBV24-1 with TRBJ2-2, with D maybe TRBD2 (5 bases). This CDR3 region has 14 residues. V shed 5 bases and J shed 6 bases, with 12 bases lying between them. CDR1 is KGHDR, CDR2 SFDVKD, per germline. The CDR3 loop is CATSAGGVAGELFF. The CDR3 DNA follows: TGTGCCACCAGTGCAGGAGGAGTTGCCGGGGAGCTGTTTTTT.

The V call is TRBV7-9, the J call TRBJ2-7, with 10 nucleotides matching TRBD1. V shed 1 base, J shed 1 base, and the junction held 10 bases outside the gene matches. CDR1 and CDR2 (germline): SEHNR, FQNEAQ (reference sequence). This CDR3 spans 18 amino acids. The CDR3 sequence: CASSLDWSRDRGSYEQYF. The CDR3 DNA reads TGTGCCAGCAGCTTAGATTGGAGCCGGGACAGGGGATCCTACGAGCAGTACTTC.